What follows are 20 T cell receptor beta chains derived from one specimen sequenced in a study of T cell repertoires in cytomegalovirus infection. TCRdb reprocessed the reads via MiXCR and lists one record per CDR3 protein. The sample contains approximately 170,000 distinct CDR3 sequences, roughly a sixth of which appear only once. Sequenced: CD8+ T cells from PBMCs. These receptors all come from a human donor in good health (CMV status not recorded). Some clones in this sample may be carry-over from other donors' samples.

The V call is TRBV20-1, the J call TRBJ1-1, with D hard to call. V shed 6 bases and J shed 11 bases, with 7 bases lying between them. CDR1 DFQATT and CDR2 SNEGSKA come from the germline V gene (reference sequence). The CDR3 is 8 amino acids. The CDR3 nucleotides are TGCAGTGCCGGAAGGGCTTTCTTT. Protein: CSAGRAFF.

This clonotype was picked up many times. The chain joins TRBV7-9 to TRBJ2-7, with no clear D. The CDR3 is 13 residues long. Germline values: CDR1 SEHNR, CDR2 FQNEAQ (reference sequence). Trimming took off 5 bases at V and 2 bases at J, with 10 bases between the two ends. CDR3 region: CASSPPVAYEQYF. In nucleotides, the CDR3 is TGTGCCAGCAGCCCCCCGGTTGCCTACGAGCAGTACTTC.

The chain joins TRBV12-3 or TRBV12-4 to TRBJ2-5; D is tentatively TRBD1 or TRBD2 (5 bases each). The CDR3 contains 15 residues. The ends were cut back, 4 bases at V and 4 bases at J, with 16 bases in the middle. DNA of the CDR3: TGTGCCAGCAGTTACCGGGACGGCGACCCAGAGACCCAGTACTTC. It encodes CASSYRDGDPETQYF.

J is TRBJ2-5 and V is TRBV7-2; D may match TRBD1 or TRBD2 (6 bases each). CDR3 length: 14 amino acids. The V gene's germline CDR1 is SGHTA and CDR2 FQGNSA. V was pared by 6 bases and J by 5 bases, with 16 bases between. The CDR3 coding sequence is TGTGCCAGCAGTCCCCCCGGGGGCGAGGAGACCCAGTACTTC. It is translated as CASSPPGGEETQYF.

This clonotype was seen ten or more times. The rearrangement joins TRBV7-6 to TRBJ2-7, with 9 nucleotides matching TRBD1. This CDR3 has 15 amino acids. Germline loops: CDR1 SGHVS, CDR2 FNYEAQ. V trimming: 5 bases; J trimming: 1 base; junction bases outside the gene matches: 6. The CDR3 here is CASSIDRGVSYEQYF. The CDR3 region has the DNA TGTGCCAGCAGCATAGACAGGGGGGTATCCTACGAGCAGTACTTC.

This clonotype was observed a few times. The genes are TRBV12-3 or TRBV12-4 and TRBJ1-6, with a tentative D call TRBD1 (5 bases). The ends were cut back, 3 bases at V and 7 bases at J, with 13 bases in the middle. CDR3 length: 15 amino acids. CDR3 nucleotide sequence: TGTGCCAGCAGTTTCGGGGGGGAGGAGAATTCACCCCTCCACTTT. This encodes CASSFGGEENSPLHF.

The rearrangement links TRBV6-2 or TRBV6-3 to TRBJ2-5; D is uncertain. Deletions cut 8 bases from V and 2 bases from J, with 15 bases between. Per the germline V gene, CDR1 is MNHEY and CDR2 is SVGEGT. CDR3 length: 14 residues. The CDR3 loop is CASRALNLQETQYF. The CDR3 region has the DNA TGTGCCAGCCGAGCCCTTAATTTGCAAGAGACCCAGTACTTC.

This clonotype was counted once. The DNA of the CDR3 is TGCAGTGCTAGAGCACAGGGAGGCCAAGAGACCCAGTACTTC. Amino acids: CSARAQGGQETQYF. The chain is built from TRBV20-1 and TRBJ2-5, with D perhaps matching TRBD1 or TRBD2 (6 bases each). From germline, CDR1 is DFQATT and CDR2 SNEGSKA (reference sequence). Trimming took off 1 base at V and 1 base at J, with 10 bases between the two ends. The CDR3 runs to 14 residues.

The J gene is TRBJ2-1, the V gene TRBV7-9; TRBD2 is a possible D gene (5 bases). V was clipped by 1 base and J by 6 bases, with 13 bases between them. Germline lookup yields CDR1 SEHNR and CDR2 FQNEAQ (reference sequence). The CDR3 consists of 15 residues. The CDR3 DNA is TGTGCCAGCAGCTTAGTCCAGCGGCTTGGCAATGAGCAGTTCTTC. Translating it yields CASSLVQRLGNEQFF.

This clonotype showed up just a few times. V and J are TRBV6-1 and TRBJ2-1, with TRBD2 as a possible D gene (6 bases). Germline V gives CDR1 MNHNS, CDR2 SASEGT. The CDR3 is 15 amino acids. Trimming took off 6 bases at V and 5 bases at J, with 17 bases between the two ends. CDR3 nucleotides: TGTGCCAGCAGCTTAGGAAGGGAGGCCCACAATGAGCAGTTCTTC. As protein: CASSLGREAHNEQFF.

This rearrangement joins TRBV10-3 to TRBJ2-7, with 7 bases aligning to TRBD1. CDR3 length: 14 amino acids. Germline-derived CDR1 and CDR2 are ENHRY and SYGVKD. Germline trimming cut 2 bases from V and 6 bases from J; bases unmatched to any gene: 7. The CDR3 coding sequence is TGTGCCATCAGTGAGGGGTCCCCAGGGGGCGAGCAGTACTTC. Translating gives CAISEGSPGGEQYF.

The V call is TRBV6-2 or TRBV6-3, the J call TRBJ2-5; D is perhaps TRBD2 (5 bases). The CDR3 consists of 14 residues. V lost 2 bases to trimming and J lost 1 base, with 8 bases between them. CDR1 and CDR2 (germline): MNHEY, SVGEGT. The CDR3 loop reads CASSYGGPQETQYF. Written as DNA, the CDR3 is TGTGCCAGCAGTTACGGAGGACCCCAAGAGACCCAGTACTTC.

This clonotype showed up many times. The J gene is TRBJ2-3, the V gene TRBV7-2; maybe TRBD2 (6 bases). This CDR3 has 18 residues. CDR1 SGHTA and CDR2 FQGNSA come from the germline V gene. V dropped 5 bases and J dropped 0 bases, with 21 bases sitting between them. The CDR3 DNA is TGTGCCAGCAGCCCCTCGGGTGCGCGGGGCGCCAGCACAGATACGCAGTATTTT. It encodes CASSPSGARGASTDTQYF.

The V and J genes are TRBV12-3 or TRBV12-4 and TRBJ2-2; D possibly uses TRBD1 or TRBD2 (5 bases each). The CDR3 sequence is 15 residues long. The V and J ends lost 5 bases and 2 bases respectively, with 12 bases between them. Here the CDR3 reads CASSRWDANTGELFF. Here the CDR3 DNA reads TGTGCCAGCAGTCGATGGGACGCCAACACCGGGGAGCTGTTTTTT.

The chain employs TRBV5-6 and TRBJ1-1; 8 nucleotides line up with TRBD1. Looked up from germline, CDR1 is SGHDT and CDR2 is YYEEEE. The CDR3 consists of 15 residues. Trimming cost V 4 bases and J 6 bases; bases outside gene matches: 11. The chain's CDR3 is CASSPDRARWPEAFF. CDR3 bases: TGTGCCAGCAGCCCGGACAGGGCCCGGTGGCCTGAAGCTTTCTTT.

CDR3 nucleotides: TGTGCCAGCAGCCATCAATACGAGCAGTACTTC. Its translation: CASSHQYEQYF. The chain carries TRBV7-6 and TRBJ2-7; no clear D gene. V was pared by 5 bases and J by 4 bases, with 6 bases between. Looked up from germline, CDR1 is SGHVS and CDR2 is FNYEAQ. The CDR3 is made up of 11 amino acids.

This clonotype was seen only a few times. This chain connects TRBV7-8 to TRBJ2-7, with D uncertain. Germline CDR1 is SGHVS and CDR2 is FQNEAQ. Trimming shortened V by 2 bases and J by 1 base, and 12 bases separated the two germline ends. The CDR3 extends over 15 amino acids. The CDR3 protein is CASSLSASESYEQYF. DNA of the CDR3: TGTGCCAGCAGCTTATCGGCTAGTGAGTCCTACGAGCAGTACTTC.

V usage is TRBV27 and J usage is TRBJ2-4, with a possible D match to TRBD2 (5 bases). The ends were cut back, 6 bases at V and 9 bases at J, with 24 bases in the middle. This CDR3 contains 16 residues. Germline CDR1 is MNHEY and CDR2 is SMNVEV (reference sequence). The DNA of the CDR3 is TGTGCCAGCAGCCCCCCGGGCACCGCTTTTCGGGGCATTCAGTACTTC. As protein: CASSPPGTAFRGIQYF.

This sequence joins TRBV2 and TRBJ1-2; no clear D gene. Trimming cost V 7 bases and J 8 bases, with 8 bases left between them. CDR3 length equals 10 residues. Germline V gene data show CDR1 as SNHLY and CDR2 as FYNNEI. The CDR3 spells CASKGLGYTF. CDR3 DNA sequence: TGTGCCAGCAAGGGTTTAGGCTACACCTTC.

This clonotype has a handful of counts. The chain combines TRBV9 with TRBJ2-5; D tentatively reads TRBD1 or TRBD2 (6 bases each). Trimming left V 7 bases short and J 2 bases short, with 24 bases between. The CDR3 has 17 residues. Germline assignment: CDR1 SGDLS and CDR2 YYNGEE. The CDR3 sequence is CASGHDKGGPLQETQYF. The CDR3 DNA is TGTGCCAGCGGGCATGACAAGGGGGGCCCCTTACAAGAGACCCAGTACTTC.